This T cell receptor beta chain originates from a study of metastatic and nonmetastatic thyroid tumors. The overall study: Where malignant and benign thyroid patients were concerned, repertoires were compared across blood and tumor or nodule tissue. General study results and limits: Malignant thyroid tumors reportedly had TCR beta diversity that was significantly higher than in benign nodules, in blood and tumor.

Germline CDR1 reads LNHDA; CDR2 reads SQIVND (reference sequence). CDR3 length: 15 residues. The trim removed 5 bases at V and 4 bases at J, leaving 8 bases unmatched. Nobody among the patients had been given any treatment before thyroid surgery. Per the original data handling: To classify distant metastasis in papillary thyroid cancer, a model was built from CDR3 differences across clinicopathological groups. TCRdb called clones again from the PCR reads with MiXCR. It is TCRdb's table, rather than the study itself, that gives the V and J calls and clone size. The sample contains 35,000 to 50,000 clones, roughly 3.9% of which appear only once. This clone has a count of ten or more. The antigen remains unidentified.

The sample comprised blood. V is TRBV19 and J is TRBJ2-7, with TRBD1 identical over 10 bases. The receptor was derived from a female donor with papillary thyroid cancer or a benign thyroid nodule (not recorded which). Some clones in this sample may be carry-over from other donors' samples. The CDR3 protein is CASSFTGTGEYEQYF. As DNA, the CDR3 is TGTGCCAGTAGTTTCACCGGGACAGGGGAATACGAGCAGTACTTC.